This TCR beta chain was captured in a study of blood T cell repertoires in COVID-19. Study-level background: Both acute and convalescent COVID-19 samples were obtained from the United States, Italy and Spain. The analysed material was cDNA or gDNA that came from T cells, B-cell-depleted T cells, or PBMCs.

In the authors' workflow: Estimates of nucleated cell counts were drawn from the amplification of reference gene primers. This table comes from immunoSEQ multiplex PCR, and its TCRdb copy is limited to in-frame clones, with some not included. V, J and clone size reflect that table, while D and trimming were determined from the DNA. This table holds 90,000 to 100,000 clones, roughly 82% found once. Sequencing was performed on peripheral blood. This sequence originates from a man aged 65 to 85 with active or convalescent COVID-19.

CDR3 nucleotide sequence: TGTGCCAGTAGTCCGACAGGGGGCACAGATACGCAGTATTTT. Its protein product is CASSPTGGTDTQYF. This sequence joins TRBV19 and TRBJ2-3, with 8 bases identical to TRBD1. The CDR3 is 14 amino acids. Per germline, CDR1 LNHDA and CDR2 SQIVND (reference sequence). V was pared by 5 bases and J by 1 base, with 2 bases of the junction left unmatched.